This T cell receptor beta chain derives from a study of blood T cell repertoires in COVID-19. Study-wide background: The United States, Italy and Spain were the sources of the acute and convalescent COVID-19 samples. The cDNA or gDNA used as material had been derived from T cells, B-cell-depleted T cells, or PBMCs.

Germline CDR1 and CDR2: SGHAT and FQNNGV. The CDR3 sequence is 15 residues long. The V and J ends lost 3 bases and 7 bases respectively, with 18 bases between them. As handled by the study authors: Reference gene primer amplification gave nucleated cell count estimates. The data were produced by immunoSEQ multiplex PCR, yet TCRdb's version contains in-frame clones alone and is incomplete. V, J and clone size derive from that table, while D and trimming were established from the DNA sequence. Of roughly 150,000 clones listed, about 87% are singletons. The sample was peripheral blood. This TCR was recovered from a human donor in a cohort sampled during active COVID-19. V and J are TRBV11-2 and TRBJ1-1; a possible D gene is TRBD1 (5 bases). The CDR3 protein is CASSFVGARASEAFF. The CDR3 DNA is TGTGCCAGCAGCTTCGTCGGCGCCAGGGCCAGTGAAGCTTTCTTT.